This passage covers 18 T cell receptor beta chains from one sample sequenced in a study of T cell repertoires in cytomegalovirus infection. TCRdb re-called the reads with MiXCR, one entry per CDR3 protein. The sample has around 180,000 distinct CDR3 sequences; 28% are singletons. Sequenced sample: PBMCs. These receptors all come from a human donor in good health (CMV status not recorded). Some clones in this sample may be carry-over from other donors' samples.

This clonotype was seen many times. This chain uses TRBV7-9 with TRBJ2-3; perhaps TRBD2 as D (6 bases). Trimming pared 3 bases from V and 5 bases from J, leaving 6 bases between. Germline CDR1 is SEHNR and CDR2 is FQNEAQ (reference sequence). The CDR3 has 12 residues. CDR3 nucleotides: TGTGCCAGCAGCTTGGAGGGAGATACGCAGTATTTT. It encodes CASSLEGDTQYF.

This rearrangement joins TRBV2 to TRBJ1-2; the D gene is possibly TRBD1 (5 bases). The CDR3 runs to 11 residues. V shed 8 bases and J shed 4 bases, with 8 bases lying between them. The germline gives CDR1 SNHLY, CDR2 FYNNEI. CDR3 residues: CASGDGYGYTF. The CDR3 DNA follows: TGTGCCAGCGGGGACGGCTATGGCTACACCTTC.

This clonotype showed up just a few times. The V gene is TRBV7-9, the J gene TRBJ2-1; no firm D call. The CDR3 runs 11 residues. CDR1 SEHNR and CDR2 FQNEAQ come from the germline V gene (reference sequence). Trimming shortened V by 5 bases and J by 10 bases, and 9 bases separated the two germline ends. DNA of the CDR3: TGTGCCAGCAGCGCACAAGAGGAGCAGTTCTTC. This codes for CASSAQEEQFF.

V and J are TRBV29-1 and TRBJ2-7; 7 bases match TRBD2. Germline V gives CDR1 SQVTM, CDR2 ANQGSEA. CDR3 length equals 14 residues. J lost 1 base, V lost 2 bases, and 5 bases had no gene match. The CDR3 protein is CSVENGRDSYEQYF. The CDR3, as DNA: TGCAGCGTTGAAAATGGGAGGGATTCCTACGAGCAGTACTTC.

This clonotype has only a few counts. The gene calls are TRBV19 and TRBJ2-7, with a weak D call TRBD2 (5 bases). CDR1 is LNHDA and CDR2 is SQIVND in the germline V gene (reference sequence). V dropped 5 bases and J dropped 2 bases, with 10 bases sitting between them. The CDR3 has 13 amino acids. This CDR3 is CASSEGRAYEQYF. CDR3 bases: TGTGCCAGTAGTGAAGGGCGGGCCTACGAGCAGTACTTC.

The chain recombines TRBV5-1 with TRBJ2-4; maybe TRBD1 (5 bases). The CDR3 contains 16 residues. Germline lookup yields CDR1 SGHRS and CDR2 YFSETQ. The V end was cut by 2 bases, the J end by 5 bases, with 17 bases between. DNA for the CDR3: TGCGCCAGCAGCTTCATGGGTGGGCAGGGCCAAAACATTCAGTACTTC. Amino acid sequence: CASSFMGGQGQNIQYF.

This clonotype was detected ten times or more. The chain employs TRBV7-9 and TRBJ1-5, with D uncertain. The CDR3 is 12 amino acids. Trimming removed 5 bases from V and 4 bases from J, with 6 bases in between. The germline CDR1 and CDR2 sequences are SEHNR and FQNEAQ (reference sequence). In DNA, the CDR3 is TGTGCCAGCAGCGCCCTTAATCAGCCCCAGCATTTT. It translates to CASSALNQPQHF. The full variable domain, rest sourced from reference TRBV7-9 and TRBJ1-5, is DTGVSQNPRHKITKRGQNVTFRCDPISEHNRLYWYRQTLGQGPEFLTYFQNEAQLEKSRLLSDRFSAERPKGSFSTLEIQRTEQGDSAMYLCASSALNQPQHFGDGTRLSIL.

DNA of the CDR3: TGTGCCAGCTTATCGACCAGCACAGATACGCAGTATTTT. It encodes CASLSTSTDTQYF. The chain couples TRBV27 to TRBJ2-3; no firm D call. Trimming took 8 bases from V and 0 from J, leaving 9 bases between them. Germline-derived CDR1 and CDR2 are MNHEY and SMNVEV (reference sequence). The CDR3 extends over 13 amino acids.

This clonotype was found many times. This rearrangement joins TRBV28 to TRBJ1-1; a weak D match, TRBD1 (5 bases). CDR1 is MDHEN, CDR2 SYDVKM, per germline. This CDR3 is built from 15 residues. The V gene lost 5 bases and the J gene lost 7 bases, with 20 bases spanning the gap. This chain's CDR3 is CASSPHGTDGDEAFF. Written as DNA, the CDR3 is TGTGCCAGCAGTCCCCACGGGACGGATGGGGATGAAGCTTTCTTT.

This clonotype has just a few counts. A much larger clone lies a single base off, so this may be a read error. The J gene is TRBJ2-1, the V gene TRBV11-3; D is unresolved. Germline-derived CDR1 and CDR2 are SGHNT and YENEEA. CDR3 length: 11 residues. Between the trimmed V and J ends, which lost 6 bases and 5 bases, there was a span of 5 bases. DNA for the CDR3: TGTGCCAGCAGGTCCGACAATGAGCAGTTCTTC. The encoded protein is CASRSDNEQFF.

This clonotype showed up just once. Since no conserved phenylalanine or tryptophan closes the CDR3, a read error is the likely cause. This sequence joins TRBV28 and TRBJ2-5; tentatively, D is TRBD2 (5 bases). Germline V gene lookup returns CDR1 MDHEN and CDR2 SYDVKM. Trimming stripped 1 base from V and 2 bases from J, with 8 bases between. CDR3 length equals 14 residues. The CDR3, as DNA: TGTGCCAGCAGTTTATACACGGGGCAAGAGACCCAGTACTTG. Protein sequence: CASSLYTGQETQYL.

This clonotype has at least ten counts. The chain joins TRBV7-2 to TRBJ2-1, with 10 bases matching TRBD2. From germline, CDR1 is SGHTA and CDR2 FQGNSA. J lost 0 bases, V lost 5 bases, and 10 bases had no gene match. The CDR3 is made up of 18 amino acids. As DNA, the CDR3 is TGTGCCAGCAGCACACCGACTAGCGGGTTGAGCTCCTACAATGAGCAGTTCTTC. Translated: CASSTPTSGLSSYNEQFF.

The chain recombines TRBV28 with TRBJ1-1, with a tentative D call TRBD1 (6 bases). From germline, CDR1 is MDHEN and CDR2 SYDVKM. The CDR3 totals 14 residues. The ends were cut back, 5 bases at V and 1 base at J, with 11 bases in the middle. This CDR3 reads CASSRGGGNTEAFF. In DNA form, the CDR3 reads TGTGCCAGCAGTAGAGGGGGAGGGAACACTGAAGCTTTCTTT.

This clonotype was counted only a few times. V usage is TRBV7-9 and J usage is TRBJ1-5; TRBD1 aligns across 8 bases. Per the germline V gene, CDR1 is SEHNR and CDR2 is FQNEAQ (reference sequence). This CDR3 has 17 amino acids. The trim removed 3 bases at V and 1 base at J, leaving 8 bases unmatched. In DNA form, the CDR3 reads TGTGCCAGCAGCTTGAGTGGGACAGGTAAAAGCAATCAGCCCCAGCATTTT. Amino acid sequence: CASSLSGTGKSNQPQHF.

The sample holds a few counts of this clonotype. V gene TRBV29-1 combines with J gene TRBJ1-2, with 8 bases aligning to TRBD1. V trimming: 4 bases; J trimming: 0 bases; junction bases outside the gene matches: 4. This CDR3 is built from 14 residues. Germline V gives CDR1 SQVTM, CDR2 ANQGSEA. The CDR3 reads CSVARTGTNYGYTF. The DNA for the CDR3 is TGCAGCGTTGCCCGGACAGGGACTAACTATGGCTACACCTTC.

This sequence joins TRBV7-8 and TRBJ1-1; D possibly corresponds to TRBD1 (5 bases). There are 18 residues in the CDR3. The V end lost 5 bases, the J end lost 1 base, and 23 bases lay between the germline ends. The V gene's germline CDR1 is SGHVS and CDR2 FQNEAQ. The CDR3: CASSLPGGKVLGNTEAFF. DNA of the CDR3: TGTGCCAGCAGCCTCCCGGGGGGAAAAGTTTTGGGGAACACTGAAGCTTTCTTT. Looking up the rest from reference TRBV7-8 and TRBJ1-1 gives the full variable domain: GAGVSQSPRYKVAKRGQDVALRCDPISGHVSLFWYQQALGQGPEFLTYFQNEAQLDKSGLPSDRFFAERPEGSVSTLKIQRTQQEDSAVYLCASSLPGGKVLGNTEAFFGQGTRLTVV.

CDR3 nucleotides: TGTGCCAGCAGCCTACGACCAAGGACAGCCCTTGCAACTAATGAAAAACTGTTTTTT. Residues: CASSLRPRTALATNEKLFF. This chain uses TRBV7-6 with TRBJ1-4; a possible D gene is TRBD1 (6 bases). Trimming stripped 5 bases from V and 0 bases from J, with 22 bases between. There are 19 residues in the CDR3. Germline lookup yields CDR1 SGHVS and CDR2 FNYEAQ.

In this sample, this clonotype turned up a few times. The rearrangement joins TRBV19 to TRBJ2-3, with D possibly being TRBD2 (6 bases). CDR1 is LNHDA, CDR2 SQIVND, per germline (reference sequence). Between the trimmed V and J ends, which lost 7 bases and 1 base, there was a span of 15 bases. CDR3 size: 15 residues. CDR3 region: CASNPRPGGTDTQYF. For the CDR3, the DNA is TGTGCCAGTAACCCGAGGCCGGGGGGCACAGATACGCAGTATTTT.